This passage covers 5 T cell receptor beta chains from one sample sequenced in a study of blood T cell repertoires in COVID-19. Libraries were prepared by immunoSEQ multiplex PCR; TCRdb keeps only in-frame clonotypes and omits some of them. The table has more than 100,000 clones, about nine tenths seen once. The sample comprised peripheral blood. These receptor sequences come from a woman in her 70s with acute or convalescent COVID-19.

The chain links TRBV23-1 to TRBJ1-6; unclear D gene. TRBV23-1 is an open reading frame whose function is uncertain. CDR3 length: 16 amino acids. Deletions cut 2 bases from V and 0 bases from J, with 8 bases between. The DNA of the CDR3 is TGCGCCAGCAGTCAAGGAGATACCTCCTATAATTCACCCCTCCACTTT. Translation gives CASSQGDTSYNSPLHF.

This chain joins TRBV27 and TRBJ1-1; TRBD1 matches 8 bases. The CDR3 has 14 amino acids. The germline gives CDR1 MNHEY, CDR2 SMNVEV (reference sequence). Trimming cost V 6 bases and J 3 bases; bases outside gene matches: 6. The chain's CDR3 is CASSRQGLYTEAFF. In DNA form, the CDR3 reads TGTGCCAGCAGCCGACAGGGGTTATACACTGAAGCTTTCTTT.

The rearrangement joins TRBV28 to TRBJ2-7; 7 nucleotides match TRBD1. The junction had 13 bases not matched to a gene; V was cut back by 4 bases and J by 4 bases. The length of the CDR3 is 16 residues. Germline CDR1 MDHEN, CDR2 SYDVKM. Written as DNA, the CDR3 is TGTGCCAGCAGTTCGGGAACGTCGGGACAGAAGTACGAGCAGTACTTC. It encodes CASSSGTSGQKYEQYF.

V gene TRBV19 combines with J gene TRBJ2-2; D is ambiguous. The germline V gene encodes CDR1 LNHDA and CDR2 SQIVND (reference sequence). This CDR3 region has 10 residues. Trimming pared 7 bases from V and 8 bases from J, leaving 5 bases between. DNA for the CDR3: TGTGCCAGTAAGAGAGGGGAGCTGTTTTTT. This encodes CASKRGELFF.

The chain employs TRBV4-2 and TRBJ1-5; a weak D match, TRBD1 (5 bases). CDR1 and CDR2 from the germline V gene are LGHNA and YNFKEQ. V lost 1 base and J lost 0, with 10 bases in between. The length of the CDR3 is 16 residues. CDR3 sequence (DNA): TGTGCCAGCAGCCAAGGGGGGGGGTATAGCAATCAGCCCCAGCATTTT. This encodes CASSQGGGYSNQPQHF.